The sequence of this T cell receptor beta chain was determined in a study of CD8+CD57+ T cells in acquired aplastic anemia. Across the study: DNA recovered from sorted CD4+ and CD8+ cells had a mean of roughly 3 ug. Read counts for CD4+ cells (from healthy donors) averaged about 10.8 million. Whole-study findings and limits: Patients and controls shared 25 to 30 CD8+ CDR3 sequences, which appeared highly expressed in patients and within their immunodominant clones. No significant difference in CD8+ Simpson's diversity was found between patients and controls.

Concerning this clonotype itself: Its antigen remains unidentified. A read error may account for a junction end that differs from germline.

Investigators profiled TCR beta VDJ and CDR3 from genomic DNA template. One entry per CDR3 protein results from TCRdb running MiXCR on the reads. The sample contains around 170,000 distinct CDR3 sequences, roughly 63% of which appear only once. This receptor was identified in a human donor in good health. The sample was sorted CD4+, CD8+, or CD8+CD57+ T cells (not recorded which) from PBMCs.

The chain's CDR3 is CASSLVQNYGYIF. CDR3 coding DNA: TGCGCCAGCAGCTTAGTACAGAACTATGGCTACATCTTC. The gene calls are TRBV5-1 and TRBJ1-2; D remains unclear. The CDR3 consists of 13 residues. Per the germline V gene, CDR1 is SGHRS and CDR2 is YFSETQ.